This T cell receptor beta chain was captured in a study of blood T cell repertoires in COVID-19. Whole-study context: Acute and convalescent COVID-19 samples came from the United States, Italy and Spain.

Original analysis: The authors estimated nucleated cell counts from reference gene primer amplification. Clones were read by immunoSEQ multiplex PCR, and TCRdb kept only the in-frame ones, dropping some. V and J calls plus clone size are reproduced from that table; the DNA served to infer D and trimming. The sample holds under 300,000 clones, 80% to 90% seen once. The V and J ends lost 5 bases and 0 bases respectively, with 20 bases between them. In germline, CDR1 is ENHRY, CDR2 SYGVKD. This CDR3 spans 19 amino acids. The chain joins TRBV10-3 to TRBJ1-6; tentatively, D is TRBD1 (6 bases). The clonotype originates from a man aged 25-45 years who had recovered from COVID-19. The sequenced sample was peripheral blood. The CDR3 coding sequence is TGTGCCATCAGTACTGACAGGATCACCATCCTCTCCTATAATTCACCCCTCCACTTT. It encodes CAISTDRITILSYNSPLHF.